This TCR beta chain was sequenced for a study of T cell responses to AZD1222 COVID-19 vaccine. Study background: Second doses at about 4 or about 12 weeks were pooled.

The length of the CDR3 is 13 residues. Germline loops: CDR1 SGHRS, CDR2 YFSETQ. V was shortened by 0 bases and J by 2 bases, with 5 bases between the two germline ends. Clones were read by immunoSEQ multiplex PCR, and TCRdb kept only the in-frame ones, dropping some. The sample has 180,000 or so clones, about 89% seen once. The sequence was obtained from an adult in good health. The sequencing used peripheral blood, collected on day 0 of AZD1222 vaccination. This chain joins TRBV5-1 and TRBJ1-2, with D hard to call. The CDR3 DNA is TGCGCCAGCAGCTTGGAACAAAACTATGGCTACACCTTC. Residues: CASSLEQNYGYTF. Based on the CDR3 plus reference TRBV5-1 and TRBJ1-2, the full variable domain is KAGVTQTPRYLIKTRGQQVTLSCSPISGHRSVSWYQQTPGQGLQFLFEYFSETQRNKGNFPGRFSGRQFSNSRSEMNVSTLELGDSALYLCASSLEQNYGYTFGSGTRLTVV.